The rows below give T cell receptor beta chains drawn from one sample of a study of blood T cell repertoires in COVID-19. Profiled with immunoSEQ multiplex PCR; TCRdb holds only in-frame clones, not every one. The table lists under 400,000 clones, approximately 88% of them singletons. What was sequenced was peripheral blood. The receptors were sampled from a woman in her 30s with COVID-19, enrolled during active disease. CDR3s leave out the opening cysteine and the closing phenylalanine or tryptophan. A D gene is named only where the DNA matches it firmly.

NA,TRBV7-9,ASSQNGWDEQF
NA,TRBV18,ASSIAYQETQY
NA,TRBV21-1,APVGVPKPYGYT
NA,TRBV3-1/TRBV3-2,ASSRLGGATDTQY
NA,TRBV3-1/TRBV3-2,ASVARGRVNNQPQH
TRBD2,TRBV6-5,ASSYRAGGLYEQY
NA,TRBV7-9,ASQGYNTEAF
NA,TRBV29-1,SVAYNRVNTEAF
NA,TRBV5-1,ASSSPGSSYNEQF
NA,TRBV19,ASRPAGTGYEQY
TRBD2,TRBV7-2,ASSPRGGVHEQY
TRBD2,TRBV4-2,ASSQDSIQGGRMETQY
TRBD1,TRBV5-5,ASSRVTGGSETQY
TRBD1,TRBV7-9,ASSRQGWPEAF
TRBD1,TRBV9,ASSVGTDPSYEQY